This is a list of T cell receptor beta chains from one sample in a study of blood T cell repertoires in COVID-19. Generated by immunoSEQ multiplex PCR, the TCRdb table keeps only in-frame clones and is missing some. The sample lists a few hundred thousand clones, about 90% occurring once. The source material was PBMCs or T cells enriched from blood (not recorded which). These receptor sequences come from a man aged 18-30 years who had recovered from COVID-19. Each CDR3 is given with its conserved first and last residue. The D gene is left open where the match is weak. Clone size is not always given. Where it is, it says once, few, many or a class for expanded clones.

j_call clone_size d_call v_call cdr3_aa cdr3_nt
TRBJ1-5 - - TRBV27 CASKEQGGGQPQHF TGTGCCAGCAAAGAGCAGGGTGGCGGTCAGCCCCAGCATTTT
TRBJ2-3 - - TRBV28 CASSLAGTSDTQYF TGTGCCAGCAGTTTAGCGGGAACTTCAGATACGCAGTATTTT
TRBJ2-1 - TRBD1 TRBV12-5 CASGAGTDNEQFF TGTGCTAGTGGTGCTGGGACAGACAATGAGCAGTTCTTC
TRBJ2-4 once TRBD1 TRBV2 CASSEVQDRRKNIQYF TGTGCCAGCAGTGAAGTGCAGGACAGGAGAAAAAACATTCAGTACTTC
TRBJ2-4 - TRBD1 TRBV5-6 CASSRDRENIQYF TGTGCCAGCAGCCGGGACAGAGAAAACATTCAGTACTTC
TRBJ1-2 - - TRBV6-1 CASSEADSRGYTF TGTGCCAGCAGTGAAGCCGACTCGCGGGGCTACACCTTC
TRBJ2-2 once TRBD2 TRBV11-3 CASSPGWEAGGSTGELFF TGTGCCAGCAGCCCGGGTTGGGAAGCGGGAGGGAGCACCGGGGAGCTGTTTTTT
TRBJ1-5 - TRBD1 TRBV6-5 CASSPTGANNQPQHF TGTGCCAGCAGCCCGACAGGGGCCAACAATCAGCCCCAGCATTTT
TRBJ1-5 - - TRBV2 CASQPGSGMNQPQHF TGTGCCAGCCAGCCCGGATCAGGGATGAATCAGCCCCAGCATTTT
TRBJ2-3 - TRBD1 TRBV9 CASSVGTGGYTDTQYF TGTGCCAGCAGCGTGGGGACAGGGGGTTACACAGATACGCAGTATTTT
TRBJ1-2 - TRBD1 TRBV27 CASSSTGTDGYTF TGTGCCAGCAGTTCCACCGGGACAGATGGCTACACCTTC
TRBJ1-2 - TRBD1 TRBV5-1 CASSLGQGTYGYTF TGCGCCAGCAGCTTGGGACAGGGGACTTATGGCTACACCTTC
TRBJ2-5 - TRBD1 TRBV6-5 CATKTGVTRETQYF TGTGCCACAAAGACAGGGGTAACGAGGGAGACCCAGTACTTC
TRBJ2-2 - - TRBV5-4 CASSLKGDTGELFF TGTGCCAGCAGCTTGAAGGGGGACACCGGGGAGCTGTTTTTT
TRBJ1-2 - TRBD1 TRBV5-1 CASSPGTGGIDGYTF TGCGCCAGCAGCCCCGGGACAGGGGGAATTGATGGCTACACCTTC
TRBJ2-7 - - TRBV28 CASRGGLASYEQYF TGTGCCAGCAGAGGGGGTCTAGCCTCCTACGAGCAGTACTTC
TRBJ2-2 - TRBD2 TRBV9 CASGGLAAYTGELFF TGTGCCAGCGGGGGTCTAGCGGCCTACACCGGGGAGCTGTTTTTT
TRBJ2-5 - TRBD2 TRBV6-2/TRBV6-3 CASSYSRLAGGAETQYF TGTGCCAGCAGTTACTCGAGACTAGCGGGGGGCGCGGAGACCCAGTACTTC
TRBJ2-1 - TRBD2 TRBV2 CASSSFRGGYNEQFF TGTGCCAGCAGCTCCTTCCGGGGGGGTTACAATGAGCAGTTCTTC
TRBJ1-2 - - TRBV12-3/TRBV12-4 CASRMTDYYGYTF TGTGCCAGCAGGATGACGGACTACTATGGCTACACCTTC
TRBJ1-1 - - TRBV11-2 CASSLFPGSSTEAFF TGTGCCAGCAGCTTGTTTCCGGGGAGCAGTACTGAAGCTTTCTTT
TRBJ1-1 few - TRBV10-2 CASRDRGTEAFF TGCGCCAGCAGGGACCGGGGCACTGAAGCTTTCTTT
TRBJ1-1 - - TRBV12-3/TRBV12-4 CASRTRDTEAFF TGTGCCAGCAGAACCAGGGACACTGAAGCTTTCTTT
TRBJ1-4 - TRBD1 TRBV11-2 CASGRQGSNEKLFF TGTGCCAGCGGACGACAGGGTTCTAATGAAAAACTGTTTTTT
TRBJ2-1 - - TRBV3-1/TRBV3-2 CASSQGGENEQFF TGTGCCAGCAGCCAAGGGGGGGAGAATGAGCAGTTCTTC
TRBJ1-1 - - TRBV24-1 CATSDPRGTEAFF TGTGCCACCAGTGACCCCAGGGGAACTGAAGCTTTCTTT
TRBJ1-1 - - TRBV18 CASSVGNTEAFF TGTGCCAGCTCGGTCGGGAACACTGAAGCTTTCTTT
TRBJ1-5 - - TRBV6-4 CASSDPGGLGNQPQHF TGTGCCAGCAGTGACCCCGGGGGGTTAGGGAATCAGCCCCAGCATTTT
TRBJ1-1 - - TRBV11-2 CASSQQLNTEAFF TGTGCCAGCAGTCAACAGCTGAACACTGAAGCTTTCTTT
TRBJ2-2 once - TRBV4-2 CASSQDRSGELFF TGTGCCAGCAGCCAAGATAGATCAGGGGAGCTGTTTTTT
TRBJ2-7 - TRBD1 TRBV18 CASSLYRGEQYF TGTGCCAGCTCACTATACAGGGGCGAGCAGTACTTC
TRBJ1-2 - - TRBV5-4 CASSLDRVGYTF TGTGCCAGCAGCTTGGACAGAGTTGGCTACACCTTC
TRBJ1-4 - TRBD1 TRBV5-6 CASTYLNRGSDEKLFF TGTGCCAGCACCTACTTAAACAGGGGATCTGATGAAAAACTGTTTTTT
TRBJ1-1 - - TRBV2 CASSGFVRNTEAFF TGTGCCAGCAGTGGTTTTGTCAGGAACACTGAAGCTTTCTTT
TRBJ1-6 - TRBD1 TRBV16 CASSDQSFRQGALNSPLHF TGTGCCAGCAGCGACCAATCCTTCAGGCAGGGGGCGCTAAATTCACCCCTCCACTTT
TRBJ1-1 - - TRBV28 CASSRGRNTEAFF TGTGCCAGCAGTCGGGGAAGGAACACTGAAGCTTTCTTT
TRBJ1-1 - - TRBV5-1 CASRRELGRGVDTEAFF TGCGCCAGCAGACGGGAATTGGGGCGGGGCGTAGACACTGAAGCTTTCTTT
TRBJ2-7 - - TRBV7-3 CASSLGGTSYEQYF TGTGCCAGCAGCTTAGGCGGGACGTCCTACGAGCAGTACTTC
TRBJ2-7 few - TRBV27 CASSPRGGGYEQYF TGTGCCAGCAGTCCCCGTGGAGGTGGTTACGAGCAGTACTTC
TRBJ2-2 - - TRBV19 CASNFGGELFF TGTGCCAGTAATTTCGGCGGGGAGCTGTTTTTT
TRBJ1-1 once TRBD1 TRBV4-1 CASSRTGSVTEAFF TGCGCCAGCAGCCGGACAGGGTCGGTCACTGAAGCTTTCTTT
TRBJ2-3 - TRBD2 TRBV7-9 CASSFGGAGGGTDTQYF TGTGCCAGCAGCTTCGGGGGTGCGGGAGGGGGCACAGATACGCAGTATTTT
TRBJ1-1 once - TRBV5-1 CASSGVGGTEAFF TGCGCCAGCAGCGGGGTAGGAGGCACTGAAGCTTTCTTT
TRBJ1-2 - - TRBV4-2 CASSQDLLRGYTF TGTGCCAGCAGCCAAGATCTCCTACGAGGCTACACCTTC
TRBJ1-1 - - TRBV19 CASSILGRQANTEAFF TGTGCCAGTAGTATTTTGGGGAGGCAGGCTAACACTGAAGCTTTCTTT
TRBJ2-1 - TRBD2 TRBV7-2 CASSSASGSWGEQFF TGTGCCAGCAGCTCCGCCAGCGGGAGCTGGGGTGAGCAGTTCTTC